This T cell receptor (beta chain) was captured by sequencing in a study of shared clonotypes between healthy human individuals. Study information: Three plates were used per donor for CD4 naive, three for CD4 memory, two for CD8 naive and one for CD8 memory.

Running of the assay took place at deep level. Profiled with immunoSEQ multiplex PCR; TCRdb holds only in-frame clones, not every one. The sample includes approximately 840,000 clones, about 96% seen only once; the top ten take around 0.21%. Naivety among CD8 cells was defined by CD45RO negativity and positive CCR7 selection, thereby excluding terminally differentiated effector memory CD45RA+ cells. The germline V gene encodes CDR1 SEHNR and CDR2 FQNEAQ (reference sequence). This CDR3 is 15 amino acids long. Trimming removed 4 bases from V and 3 bases from J; junction bases left unmatched: 6. Material: naive CD8+ T cells sorted from blood. This receptor was taken from a man aged 25 to 40 in good health. The rearrangement uses TRBV7-9 and TRBJ2-7; 10 positions agree with TRBD1. The CDR3 sequence is CASSSGQGLNYEQYF. The CDR3 nucleotides are TGTGCCAGCAGCTCGGGACAGGGGTTAAACTACGAGCAGTACTTC.